This T cell receptor (beta chain) was documented in a study of cytomegalovirus exposure and HLA in healthy donors. Study details: Per a later analysis, the roughly 690 first-cohort and 110 or so validation repertoires shared one platform.

Trimming cost V 4 bases and J 3 bases; bases outside gene matches: 8. CDR1 SGHRS and CDR2 YFSETQ come from the germline V gene. The CDR3 spans 17 residues. Data came from immunoSEQ multiplex PCR; TCRdb stores just in-frame clones and leaves some out. Counted here are under 150,000 clones, around nine tenths occurring once; the ten biggest clones make up around 10%. This receptor was obtained from a man aged 18 to 29 in good health and CMV-seropositive. The sample was PBMCs. This chain links TRBV5-1 with TRBJ2-5; 14 nucleotides agree with TRBD2. CDR3 residues: CASSPPGLAGAKETQYF. DNA for the CDR3: TGCGCCAGCAGCCCCCCGGGACTAGCGGGGGCCAAAGAGACCCAGTACTTC.